These 10 T cell receptor beta chains came from one sample sequenced in a study of T cell responses to AZD1222 COVID-19 vaccine. Some clones are missing from TCRdb's copy, which holds only in-frame ones; the method was immunoSEQ multiplex PCR. Among about 130,000 clones, 80% to 90% were seen once, and the ten largest hold approximately 7%. The sequencing here drew on peripheral blood, taken on day 0 of AZD1222 vaccination. The receptors originated from an adult in good health.

The gene calls are TRBV10-3 and TRBJ1-1; D may be TRBD1 (6 bases). Germline V CDR1 and CDR2: ENHRY, SYGVKD. V lost 7 bases and J 0 bases, leaving 9 bases between the germline ends. The CDR3 has 13 amino acids. CDR3 sequence reads: CAITDRMNTEAFF. CDR3 sequence (DNA): TGTGCCATCACAGACAGGATGAACACTGAAGCTTTCTTT.

V and J are TRBV3-1 (or the pseudogene TRBV3-2) and TRBJ1-2; D is uncertain. CDR1 LGHDT and CDR2 YNNKEL come from the germline V gene (reference sequence). The CDR3 spans 13 residues. V was trimmed by 5 bases and J by 1 base, leaving 8 bases between them. The CDR3 region has the DNA TGTGCCAGCAGCTCTGACGGTAACTATGGCTACACCTTC. Protein: CASSSDGNYGYTF.

This clone was counted between two and nine times. The rearrangement links TRBV18 to TRBJ1-4; TRBD1 is a possible D gene (5 bases). This CDR3 has 12 residues. V lost 1 base to trimming and J lost 12 bases, with 9 bases between them. Germline values: CDR1 KGHSH, CDR2 LQKENI. The CDR3 region is CASSPLGVELFF. The CDR3 nucleotides read TGTGCCAGCTCACCACTGGGGGTTGAACTGTTTTTT.

The gene calls are TRBV6-6 and TRBJ2-3; D remains unclear. The germline V gene has CDR1 MNHNY and CDR2 SVGAGI (reference sequence). The CDR3 length is 12 residues. V lost 6 bases and J lost 5, with 9 bases in between. The CDR3 coding sequence is TGTGCCAGCAGCCTCCGGGTAGATACGCAGTATTTT. As protein: CASSLRVDTQYF.

V gene TRBV7-9 combines with J gene TRBJ2-2; 10 nucleotides match TRBD2. This CDR3 spans 15 amino acids. V trimming: 2 bases; J trimming: 8 bases; junction bases outside the gene matches: 5. Germline CDR1 reads SEHNR; CDR2 reads FQNEAQ (reference sequence). DNA for the CDR3: TGTGCCAGCAGCTTACTAGCGGGAGTGGCGGGGGAGCTGTTTTTT. Its protein is CASSLLAGVAGELFF.

J is TRBJ1-4 and V is TRBV5-1; D is unresolved. This CDR3 contains 15 residues. V lost 0 bases and J lost 0, with 6 bases in between. The germline V gene has CDR1 SGHRS and CDR2 YFSETQ. Written as DNA, the CDR3 is TGCGCCAGCAGCTTGGGGTCTGCAACTAATGAAAAACTGTTTTTT. Its protein is CASSLGSATNEKLFF.

This clone was counted between two and nine times. The chain uses TRBV7-2 and TRBJ1-4, with D hard to call. V was clipped by 6 bases and J by 4 bases, with 15 bases between them. Germline assignment: CDR1 SGHTA and CDR2 FQGNSA. This CDR3 is built from 15 residues. CDR3 sequence reads: CASRIRVGSNEKLFF. CDR3 bases: TGTGCCAGCAGGATACGAGTGGGGAGTAATGAAAAACTGTTTTTT.

The chain combines TRBV28 with TRBJ2-7; D call uncertain. Germline values: CDR1 MDHEN, CDR2 SYDVKM. This CDR3 has 13 amino acids. The V and J ends lost 2 bases and 4 bases respectively, with 9 bases between them. The CDR3 region is CASSLNSGYEQYF. The DNA for the CDR3 is TGTGCCAGCAGTTTAAATTCCGGTTACGAGCAGTACTTC. The whole variable domain, remainder taken from reference TRBV28 and TRBJ2-7, is DVKVTQSSRYLVKRTGEKVFLECVQDMDHENMFWYRQDPGLGLRLIYFSYDVKMKEKGDIPEGYSVSREKKERFSLILESASTNQTSMYLCASSLNSGYEQYFGPGTRLTVT.

This chain joins TRBV19 and TRBJ2-5; D call uncertain. The CDR3 is made up of 13 amino acids. From germline, CDR1 is LNHDA and CDR2 SQIVND (reference sequence). V was clipped by 5 bases and J by 1 base, with 8 bases between them. The CDR3 reads CASSVHIQETQYF. The CDR3 DNA is TGTGCCAGTAGTGTACACATCCAAGAGACCCAGTACTTC.

This clone has just one count. J is TRBJ1-2 and V is TRBV4-1; D uncertain. The CDR3 consists of 15 residues. V lost 0 bases, J lost 5 bases, and 13 bases lay in between. Germline CDR1 and CDR2: MGHRA and YSYEKL. CDR3 protein: CASSQDQAETYGYTF. CDR3 in DNA: TGCGCCAGCAGCCAAGATCAGGCGGAGACTTATGGCTACACCTTC.